A selection of T cell receptor beta chains follows, all from one sample in a study of blood T cell repertoires in COVID-19. The repertoire was sequenced with immunoSEQ multiplex PCR; TCRdb's copy has only in-frame clones and lacks some. Seen here are around 150,000 clones, nearly 80% observed once, and the top ten hold about 15%. Sequencing used peripheral blood. The origin of the receptors is a woman older than 75 with acute or convalescent COVID-19. Both conserved end residues are part of each CDR3. The D gene is left open where the match is weak. Clone size is given for some rows only: seen once, a few or many times, or a class if the clone is expanded.

J | D | V | size | DNA | CDR3
TRBJ1-4 | TRBD1 | TRBV19 | NA | TGTGCCAGTAGCCGGGACAGGGGCGGCGAAAAACTGTTTTTT | CASSRDRGGEKLFF
TRBJ2-7 | TRBD2 | TRBV4-1 | medium-sized | TGCGCCAGCAGCCTAGCGGGAGTGGCTTACGAGCAGTACTTC | CASSLAGVAYEQYF
TRBJ2-2 | NA | TRBV28 | NA | TGTGCCTCGCTACGCGGGAACACCGGGGAGCTGTTTTTT | CASLRGNTGELFF
TRBJ2-5 | NA | TRBV12-5 | once | TGTGCTAGTGGTCTGGGAAGCCTACAAGAGACCCAGTACTTC | CASGLGSLQETQYF
TRBJ2-3 | TRBD2 | TRBV19 | NA | TGTGCCAGTAGTGGAGCGGGGGCGAGCACAGATACGCAGTATTTT | CASSGAGASTDTQYF
TRBJ1-1 | TRBD1 | TRBV19 | NA | TGTGCCAGTACCATACAGGGGGGCAATACTGAAGCTTTCTTT | CASTIQGGNTEAFF
TRBJ2-5 | TRBD1 | TRBV7-6 | NA | TGTGCCAGCAGCTCCACCCTAACAGGGGGCCGAGAGACCCAGTACTTC | CASSSTLTGGRETQYF
TRBJ1-3 | NA | TRBV19 | NA | TGTGCCAGTAAAGAGACAGTCTCTGGAAACACCATATATTTT | CASKETVSGNTIYF
TRBJ1-3 | TRBD1 | TRBV29-1 | once | TGCAGCGTTGGGGACAGGGGGCCCGGAAACACCATATATTTT | CSVGDRGPGNTIYF
TRBJ1-4 | TRBD1 | TRBV18 | NA | TGTGCCAGCTCTCTCGGACAGGTCAAAAATGAAAAACTGTTTTTT | CASSLGQVKNEKLFF
TRBJ1-2 | NA | TRBV21-1 | NA | TGTGCCAGCAGCTCGTGGGCCGACAGGGGCTATGGCTACACCTTC | CASSSWADRGYGYTF
TRBJ1-1 | NA | TRBV7-9 | NA | TGTGCCAGCAGCCCTATATACTTTGAAGCTTTCTTT | CASSPIYFEAFF
TRBJ2-5 | TRBD1 | TRBV7-2 | NA | TGTGCCAGCAGTTTCACAGGGGCAGGCGCCCAGTACTTC | CASSFTGAGAQYF